These 20 T cell receptor beta chains originate from one sample sequenced in a study of radiation and T cells in renal cell carcinoma. The assay was immunoSEQ multiplex PCR, and TCRdb's table has in-frame clones only and misses some. The sample has 120,000 to 150,000 clones, about 88% seen once. As for time point: blood 4 weeks post-SBRT, at nephrectomy. Treatment defined: 15 Gy SBRT to primary tumor, nephrectomy 4 weeks later. This sample comprised blood, obtained from a patient whose treatment included radiotherapy and nephrectomy. These receptors were obtained from a woman between 50 and 59 years old with renal cell carcinoma.

The chain couples TRBV10-2 to TRBJ1-2; 8 bases map to TRBD1. The V gene's germline CDR1 is WSHSY and CDR2 SAAADI. This CDR3 region has 14 residues. The V gene end was trimmed by 2 bases and the J gene end by 4 bases; junction bases not matched to a gene: 3. The chain's CDR3 is CASSEAGGFYGYTF. The CDR3, as DNA: TGCGCCAGCAGTGAGGCAGGGGGCTTCTATGGCTACACCTTC.

The chain recombines TRBV7-2 with TRBJ1-1; no clear D gene. The CDR3 loop spans 14 amino acids. Trimming removed 5 bases at V and 1 base at J, with 11 bases between. The germline CDR1 and CDR2 sequences are SGHTA and FQGNSA. CDR3 nucleotide sequence: TGTGCCAGCAGCCGAGGTCCCGAGAACACTGAAGCTTTCTTT. It is translated as CASSRGPENTEAFF.

In this sample, this clone turned up once. The chain uses TRBV30 and TRBJ2-5; D gene uncertain. The last part of the DNA fits TRBJ2-7 better; the J call may be wrong. The CDR3 extends over 12 amino acids. The V gene's germline CDR1 is GTSNPN and CDR2 SVGIG (reference sequence). CDR3 DNA sequence: TGTGCCTGGAGTGTACGTCGCTACGAGCAGTACTTC. As protein: CAWSVRRYEQYF.

For the CDR3, the DNA is TGTGCCAGCAGCTTGCGGACTAGCGGTAACGGTGAGCAGTTCTTC. Its protein is CASSLRTSGNGEQFF. The chain employs TRBV5-5 and TRBJ2-1; 10 bases agree with TRBD2. The CDR3 extends over 15 amino acids. Germline lookup yields CDR1 SGHKS and CDR2 YYEKEE (reference sequence). The V and J ends lost 1 base and 9 bases, in that order; junction bases with no gene match: 7.

V gene TRBV28 combines with J gene TRBJ1-5; the D is unclear. The V gene's germline CDR1 is MDHEN and CDR2 SYDVKM. The V and J ends lost 3 bases and 6 bases respectively, with 9 bases between them. This CDR3 has 13 residues. In DNA, the CDR3 is TGTGCCAGCAGTTTTCGGTTTGGTCAGCCCCAGCATTTT. It is translated as CASSFRFGQPQHF. The full variable domain, its missing parts supplied by reference TRBV28 and TRBJ1-5, is DVKVTQSSRYLVKRTGEKVFLECVQDMDHENMFWYRQDPGLGLRLIYFSYDVKMKEKGDIPEGYSVSREKKERFSLILESASTNQTSMYLCASSFRFGQPQHFGDGTRLSIL.

This CDR3 is CASSPWAGGNEKLFF. The CDR3 coding sequence is TGTGCCAGCAGCCCGTGGGCAGGGGGTAATGAAAAACTGTTTTTT. J is TRBJ1-4 and V is TRBV9, with 7 bases fitting TRBD1. V lost 4 bases, J lost 4 bases, and 7 bases stayed unmatched. Germline V gene data show CDR1 as SGDLS and CDR2 as YYNGEE. CDR3 length: 15 residues.

The chain employs TRBV19 and TRBJ2-7; 8 nucleotides match TRBD1. This CDR3 has 14 residues. Germline assignment: CDR1 LNHDA and CDR2 SQIVND (reference sequence). J was trimmed by 3 bases and V by 5 bases; bases with no gene match: 6. CDR3 DNA sequence: TGTGCCAGTAGTGCGAGGGACAGGCACTACGAGCAGTACTTC. Translating it yields CASSARDRHYEQYF.

This clone came up once. The DNA of the CDR3 is TGCGCCAGCAGCTTGGCCGGAGACTTCACAGATACGCAGTATTTT. Its protein is CASSLAGDFTDTQYF. V is TRBV5-1 and J is TRBJ2-3, with D unclear. The germline V gene has CDR1 SGHRS and CDR2 YFSETQ. The V end lost 0 bases, the J end lost 2 bases, and 10 bases lay between the germline ends. The CDR3 contains 15 residues.

The gene calls are TRBV5-4 and TRBJ1-3; TRBD1 might be the D (6 bases). This CDR3 comprises 15 residues. V was trimmed by 2 bases and J by 2 bases, leaving 11 bases between them. Germline CDR1 SGHNT, CDR2 YYREEE (reference sequence). The CDR3 spells CASSLGGGAGNTIYF. CDR3 DNA: TGTGCCAGCAGCTTAGGAGGGGGAGCTGGAAACACCATATATTTT.

V and J are TRBV6-1 and TRBJ2-4; 8 bases match TRBD1. Germline lookup yields CDR1 MNHNS and CDR2 SASEGT. The CDR3 length is 14 residues. The J segment lost 1 base and the V segment lost 8 bases, leaving 4 bases of the junction unmatched. This CDR3 reads CASGQGGAKNIQYF. The CDR3 nucleotides are TGTGCCAGCGGACAGGGAGGCGCCAAAAACATTCAGTACTTC.

V and J are TRBV6-1 and TRBJ2-7; D gene unclear. The CDR3 loop spans 12 amino acids. Germline V gives CDR1 MNHNS, CDR2 SASEGT. Trimming pared 2 bases from V and 5 bases from J, leaving 7 bases between. In nucleotides, the CDR3 is TGTGCCAGCAGTGAACTGGTAAACGAGCAGTACTTC. This gives the protein CASSELVNEQYF.

In regard to this clone: Germline and junction disagree at one end, which may indicate a read error. The rearrangement joins TRBV7-7 to TRBJ2-5, with D hard to call. The CDR3 has 12 residues. Germline CDR1 and CDR2: SSHAT and FNYEAQ (reference sequence). CDR3 nucleotide sequence: TGTGCTAGCAGCCATCCGGCCGAGACCCAGTACTTC. It yields the protein CASSHPAETQYF.

The rearrangement uses TRBV4-1 and TRBJ2-3; D is undetermined. This CDR3 has 14 residues. With 0 bases removed from V and 2 bases from J, the gap between germline ends came to 6 bases. CDR1 is MGHRA and CDR2 is YSYEKL in the germline V gene. The CDR3 spells CASSQEGHTDTQYF. For the CDR3, the DNA is TGCGCCAGCAGCCAAGAGGGCCACACAGATACGCAGTATTTT.

The chain combines TRBV5-1 with TRBJ2-3, with TRBD2 matching over 11 bases. Looked up from germline, CDR1 is SGHRS and CDR2 is YFSETQ. V trimming: 3 bases; J trimming: 0 bases; junction bases outside the gene matches: 3. The CDR3 is 16 residues long. The CDR3 spells CASSSIAGGSTDTQYF. CDR3 nucleotide sequence: TGCGCCAGCAGCTCTATAGCGGGGGGGAGCACAGATACGCAGTATTTT. The full variable domain, rest sourced from reference TRBV5-1 and TRBJ2-3, is KAGVTQTPRYLIKTRGQQVTLSCSPISGHRSVSWYQQTPGQGLQFLFEYFSETQRNKGNFPGRFSGRQFSNSRSEMNVSTLELGDSALYLCASSSIAGGSTDTQYFGPGTRLTVL.

This chain connects TRBV5-4 to TRBJ2-2; a weak D match, TRBD1 (6 bases). The CDR3 sequence is 16 residues long. Germline V gives CDR1 SGHNT, CDR2 YYREEE (reference sequence). Trimming took off 2 bases at V and 4 bases at J, with 15 bases between the two ends. The CDR3: CASSFKQGRGTGELFF. Here the CDR3 DNA reads TGTGCCAGCAGCTTTAAGCAGGGGCGAGGCACCGGGGAGCTGTTTTTT.

This clone was observed a few times. The chain employs TRBV6-5 and TRBJ1-1, with D possibly TRBD1 on 5 matching bases. The CDR3 runs to 12 residues. Germline V CDR1 and CDR2: MNHEY, SVGAGI. The germline V and J ends were trimmed by 10 bases and 1 base, with 10 bases remaining between them. For the CDR3, the DNA is TGTGCCATCAAGGGGCCGAACACTGAAGCTTTCTTT. Residues: CAIKGPNTEAFF.

The CDR3 DNA is TGTGCCAGCAACTGGCGGAGCTCCTACAATGAGCAGTTCTTC. Translated: CASNWRSSYNEQFF. The chain carries TRBV7-2 and TRBJ2-1, with unresolved D. Germline V gives CDR1 SGHTA, CDR2 FQGNSA. V was trimmed by 7 bases and J by 0 bases, leaving 10 bases between them. This CDR3 is 14 amino acids long.

This sequence joins TRBV27 and TRBJ1-5; 7 bases agree with TRBD1. This CDR3 has 14 amino acids. Losses at the gene ends were 6 bases for V and 7 bases for J; bases not matched to a gene: 9. Germline values: CDR1 MNHEY, CDR2 SMNVEV (reference sequence). The CDR3 loop is CASRNTGEGQPQHF. CDR3 coding DNA: TGTGCCAGCAGAAACACAGGGGAAGGGCAGCCCCAGCATTTT.

This chain links TRBV28 with TRBJ1-3; 7 nucleotides align to TRBD1. CDR1 and CDR2 from the germline V gene are MDHEN and SYDVKM. This CDR3 is built from 14 residues. After removal of 4 bases from V and 4 bases from J, the junction contained 4 bases not matched to a gene. CDR3 nucleotides: TGTGCCAGCAGTTCGACAGGGTACGGAAACACCATATATTTT. Residues: CASSSTGYGNTIYF.

The chain recombines TRBV7-2 with TRBJ2-7; no definite D call. This CDR3 comprises 14 residues. Germline-derived CDR1 and CDR2 are SGHTA and FQGNSA. Between the trimmed V and J ends, which lost 1 base and 0 bases, there was a span of 7 bases. The CDR3 loop is CASSLEGLSYEQYF. CDR3 DNA: TGTGCCAGCAGCTTAGAGGGCCTCTCCTACGAGCAGTACTTC.